The 5 T cell receptor beta chains below were found in one sample sequenced in a study of shared T cell receptors in the human thymus. Clones were sequenced by immunoSEQ multiplex PCR, and TCRdb holds only the in-frame ones, with some missing. The data contain approximately 660,000 clones, roughly 90% of them singletons. These records were also assigned to another study, of human thymus T cells.

The sequenced sample was thymocytes. Every receptor here comes from a boy less than two years old with a congenital heart defect.

The chain employs TRBV5-1 and TRBJ2-1; D is perhaps TRBD1 (6 bases). V was pared by 1 base and J by 5 bases, with 13 bases between. The CDR3 is 15 residues long. Germline loops: CDR1 SGHRS, CDR2 YFSETQ. CDR3 nucleotide sequence: TGCGCCAGCAGCTTGCGGACAGAGAATGACAATGAGCAGTTCTTC. It translates to CASSLRTENDNEQFF.

The V call is TRBV5-6, the J call TRBJ2-7; 9 positions match TRBD1. Germline V gene lookup returns CDR1 SGHDT and CDR2 YYEEEE. V gave up 4 bases and J gave up 6 bases; unmatched junction bases: 5. This CDR3 has 13 amino acids. The CDR3 nucleotides read TGTGCCAGCAGCCCGGGACAGGGCCTCGAGCAGTACTTC. Translation: CASSPGQGLEQYF.

The chain joins TRBV10-3 to TRBJ2-1; D possibly corresponds to TRBD1 (7 bases). Germline V gene data show CDR1 as ENHRY and CDR2 as SYGVKD. Deletions cut 9 bases from V and 5 bases from J, with 11 bases between. The length of the CDR3 is 12 residues. CDR3 residues: CAMSRGDNEQFF. The CDR3 DNA sequence: TGTGCCATGAGCAGGGGGGACAATGAGCAGTTCTTC.

CDR3 bases: TGTGCCAGCAGTGACGGGCGGAGACTAGCGGGAAGTTTGAGTAGCGGGGAGCTGTTTTTT. This encodes CASSDGRRLAGSLSSGELFF. The chain couples TRBV6-1 to TRBJ2-2; 11 nucleotides agree with TRBD2. V was clipped by 3 bases and J by 7 bases; unmatched bases: 19. From germline, CDR1 is MNHNS and CDR2 SASEGT. This CDR3 is built from 20 residues.

This CDR3 is CAISPRQGGETQYF. In nucleotides, the CDR3 is TGTGCCATCAGTCCTCGACAGGGTGGAGAGACCCAGTACTTC. The chain is built from TRBV10-3 and TRBJ2-5, with 7 bases fitting TRBD1. The V gene's germline CDR1 is ENHRY and CDR2 SYGVKD. After removal of 5 bases from V and 4 bases from J, the junction contained 7 bases not matched to a gene. CDR3 length: 14 residues.